The 31 T cell receptor beta chains below were found in one sample sequenced in a study of control samples from healthy donors and cancer patients. Sequenced by immunoSEQ multiplex PCR; TCRdb stores in-frame clones only, minus some. The sample contains about 130,000 clones, roughly 92% of which appear only once. Material: blood. The receptors here all came from a man aged 18 to 29 in good health.

The chain couples TRBV24-1 to TRBJ1-5; no reliable D call. V lost 8 bases and J lost 0, with 10 bases in between. Per germline, CDR1 KGHDR and CDR2 SFDVKD. The CDR3 loop spans 14 amino acids. The CDR3 reads CATTPRGSNQPQHF. The CDR3 DNA reads TGTGCCACCACCCCGCGGGGTAGCAATCAGCCCCAGCATTTT.

V gene TRBV5-1 combines with J gene TRBJ2-5; no definite D call. CDR1 is SGHRS, CDR2 YFSETQ, per germline. Deletions cut 1 base from V and 1 base from J, with 14 bases between. The CDR3 totals 16 residues. DNA for the CDR3: TGCGCCAGCAGCTTGTCGCCAGTTTCTATCCAAGAGACCCAGTACTTC. Translation: CASSLSPVSIQETQYF.

The rearrangement joins TRBV18 to TRBJ2-2, with D perhaps matching TRBD1 (5 bases). There are 15 residues in the CDR3. CDR1 and CDR2 from the germline V gene are KGHSH and LQKENI. Trimming shortened V by 3 bases and J by 6 bases, and 14 bases separated the two germline ends. The CDR3 spells CASSPVGLRPGELFF. CDR3 in DNA: TGTGCCAGCTCACCGGTGGGGCTCCGGCCCGGGGAGCTGTTTTTT.

This chain connects TRBV5-1 to TRBJ2-1; TRBD2 agrees at 12 bases. Germline values: CDR1 SGHRS, CDR2 YFSETQ. The CDR3 is 15 amino acids. V dropped 0 bases and J dropped 9; count of bases not matched to a gene: 4. CDR3 nucleotide sequence: TGCGCCAGCAGCTTGGCAGCGACTAGCGGGGGTGAGCAGTTCTTC. This sequence encodes CASSLAATSGGEQFF.

The genes are TRBV14 and TRBJ2-3; TRBD1 might be the D (5 bases). V shed 4 bases and J shed 0 bases, with 14 bases lying between them. The germline V gene has CDR1 SGHDN and CDR2 FVKESK. There are 16 residues in the CDR3. The chain's CDR3 is CASSLRTRRSTDTQYF. The CDR3 nucleotides read TGTGCCAGCAGCCTACGGACACGGCGTAGCACAGATACGCAGTATTTT.

The chain joins TRBV28 to TRBJ2-2; perhaps TRBD2 as D (6 bases). Germline CDR1 and CDR2: MDHEN and SYDVKM. The CDR3 length is 15 residues. V lost 5 bases and J 3 bases, leaving 13 bases between the germline ends. CDR3: CASSTGRIYTGELFF. CDR3 coding DNA: TGTGCCAGCAGTACCGGGAGAATATACACCGGGGAGCTGTTTTTT.

V usage is TRBV13 and J usage is TRBJ2-3; D might be TRBD2 (6 bases). Germline lookup yields CDR1 PRHDT and CDR2 FYEKMQ (reference sequence). Trimming pared 5 bases from V and 4 bases from J, leaving 19 bases between. This CDR3 has 16 amino acids. CDR3 region: CASSAPVGGSSDTQYF. The CDR3 nucleotides read TGTGCCAGCAGCGCGCCGGTGGGGGGTAGTTCAGATACGCAGTATTTT.

The sample holds one count of this clone. The rearrangement uses TRBV5-1 and TRBJ1-4; maybe TRBD1 (5 bases). Germline V gene data show CDR1 as SGHRS and CDR2 as YFSETQ. The length of the CDR3 is 14 residues. V was cut by 0 bases and J by 7 bases, with 10 bases left in between. CDR3: CASSLEGRGEKLFF. CDR3 sequence (DNA): TGCGCCAGCAGCTTGGAGGGGAGGGGTGAAAAACTGTTTTTT. Together with reference TRBV5-1 and TRBJ1-4, the CDR3 gives the full variable domain: KAGVTQTPRYLIKTRGQQVTLSCSPISGHRSVSWYQQTPGQGLQFLFEYFSETQRNKGNFPGRFSGRQFSNSRSEMNVSTLELGDSALYLCASSLEGRGEKLFFGSGTQLSVL.

The chain carries TRBV12-3 or TRBV12-4 and TRBJ1-3; the D is unclear. V lost 6 bases to trimming and J lost 6 bases, with 6 bases between them. CDR3 size: 11 residues. The CDR3 region has the DNA TGTGCCAGCAGCCCCCAAAACACCATATATTTT. As protein: CASSPQNTIYF.

This chain uses TRBV13 with TRBJ1-1; no firm D call. The V end was cut by 5 bases, the J end by 6 bases, with 13 bases between. CDR3 length: 13 amino acids. Germline loops: CDR1 PRHDT, CDR2 FYEKMQ (reference sequence). The chain's CDR3 is CASSLGLPPEAFF. The CDR3 region has the DNA TGTGCCAGCAGCCTTGGTCTACCCCCTGAAGCTTTCTTT.

The chain employs TRBV3-1 (or the pseudogene TRBV3-2) and TRBJ2-3; 7 bases map to TRBD2. Germline V gives CDR1 LGHDT, CDR2 YNNKEL (reference sequence). The CDR3 covers 17 residues. The trim removed 4 bases at V and 1 base at J, leaving 11 bases unmatched. CDR3 protein: CASSRLPGGGGTDTQYF. Written as DNA, the CDR3 is TGTGCCAGCAGCCGTTTACCCGGTGGGGGGGGCACAGATACGCAGTATTTT.

This chain joins TRBV10-3 and TRBJ1-2; no reliable D call. Germline V gene data show CDR1 as ENHRY and CDR2 as SYGVKD. Trimming took 3 bases from V and 10 from J, leaving 15 bases between them. The CDR3 is 13 residues long. The CDR3 coding sequence is TGTGCCATCAGTGACCAACAAGGACGATACTACACCTTC. This gives the protein CAISDQQGRYYTF.

The chain links TRBV5-1 to TRBJ2-7; 8 bases align to TRBD1. Per the germline V gene, CDR1 is SGHRS and CDR2 is YFSETQ. With V trimmed by 2 bases and J by 13 bases, 14 bases remained unmatched. The CDR3 length is 14 residues. The CDR3 DNA is TGCGCCAGCAGCTTTGAAGGTTTAGCAGGGACAGGATACTTC. Translation: CASSFEGLAGTGYF.

Concerning this clone itself: One end of the junction does not line up with germline, which may come from a read error. The chain carries TRBV7-2 and TRBJ2-1; the match to TRBD2 covers 9 bases. The CDR3 consists of 12 residues. Germline V gives CDR1 SGHTA, CDR2 FQGNSA. CDR3 protein: CASSLKGGGGIF. The CDR3 DNA is TGTGCCAGCAGCTTAAAAGGCGGGGGGGGAATCTTC.

The V and J genes are TRBV7-6 and TRBJ1-1, with D tentatively TRBD1 (6 bases). V was pared by 2 bases and J by 6 bases, with 19 bases between. Germline CDR1 SGHVS, CDR2 FNYEAQ. This CDR3 spans 16 amino acids. Here the CDR3 DNA reads TGTGCCAGCAGCTTACAATTACGCAGGGGTCGGCCTGAAGCTTTCTTT. Encoded protein: CASSLQLRRGRPEAFF.

This chain joins TRBV29-1 and TRBJ1-2; 7 nucleotides agree with TRBD1. CDR1 is SQVTM, CDR2 ANQGSEA, per germline. Germline trimming cut 6 bases from V and 8 bases from J; bases unmatched to any gene: 9. The CDR3 runs 12 residues. CDR3 in amino acids: CSVTEYRGGYTF. As DNA, the CDR3 is TGCAGCGTCACGGAGTACAGGGGCGGCTACACCTTC. Full variable domain (missing parts from reference TRBV29-1 and TRBJ1-2): SAVISQKPSRDICQRGTSLTIQCQVDSQVTMMFWYRQQPGQSLTLIATANQGSEATYESGFVIDKFPISRPNLTFSTLTVSNMSPEDSSIYLCSVTEYRGGYTFGSGTRLTVV.

The J gene is TRBJ1-1, the V gene TRBV14; D unclear. V dropped 4 bases and J dropped 4 bases, with 4 bases sitting between them. The CDR3 contains 11 residues. Looked up from germline, CDR1 is SGHDN and CDR2 is FVKESK. CDR3 amino acids: CASSPLTEAFF. The CDR3 DNA sequence: TGTGCCAGCAGCCCCCTCACTGAAGCTTTCTTT.

The rearrangement links TRBV11-2 to TRBJ2-7; 12 bases line up with TRBD2. V shed 5 bases and J 3 bases; nucleotides not matched to a gene: 5. Germline lookup yields CDR1 SGHAT and CDR2 FQNNGV. The CDR3 covers 15 residues. The CDR3 sequence: CASSTRTSGDYEQYF. The DNA for the CDR3 is TGTGCCAGCAGCACACGGACTAGCGGGGACTACGAGCAGTACTTC.

The rearrangement uses TRBV18 and TRBJ2-2; D is perhaps TRBD1 (5 bases). Germline CDR1 and CDR2: KGHSH and LQKENI. V dropped 0 bases and J dropped 7 bases, with 27 bases sitting between them. There are 20 residues in the CDR3. As DNA, the CDR3 is TGTGCCAGCTCACCACCACAGAAGACAGCTTGGATGGTCCCCGGCGGGGAGCTGTTTTTT. Translating it yields CASSPPQKTAWMVPGGELFF.

Only a few counts were recorded for this clone. The gene calls are TRBV9 and TRBJ1-4; D possibly corresponds to TRBD1 (5 bases). The germline V gene has CDR1 SGDLS and CDR2 YYNGEE. Trimming stripped 0 bases from V and 4 bases from J, with 10 bases between. This CDR3 region has 15 residues. CDR3 in amino acids: CASSVGGEINEKLFF. The CDR3 DNA follows: TGTGCCAGCAGCGTAGGGGGGGAAATTAATGAAAAACTGTTTTTT.

The chain couples TRBV7-9 to TRBJ1-1; TRBD1 aligns across 9 bases. After removal of 2 bases from V and 0 bases from J, the junction contained 7 bases not matched to a gene. Germline CDR1 is SEHNR and CDR2 is FQNEAQ (reference sequence). The CDR3 contains 17 residues. CDR3 sequence reads: CASSLLWTGAMNTEAFF. The CDR3 DNA sequence: TGTGCCAGCAGCTTATTATGGACAGGGGCCATGAACACTGAAGCTTTCTTT.

The chain links TRBV6-5 to TRBJ2-2; TRBD2 aligns across 7 bases. Germline V gene lookup returns CDR1 MNHEY and CDR2 SVGAGI. V shed 2 bases, J shed 2 bases, and the junction held 5 bases outside the gene matches. This CDR3 is 16 amino acids long. In DNA, the CDR3 is TGTGCCAGCAGTTACACGAGCGGGGTTAACACCGGGGAGCTGTTTTTT. This gives the protein CASSYTSGVNTGELFF.

The genes are TRBV7-3 and TRBJ1-5; D not resolved. The CDR3 runs to 14 residues. Germline values: CDR1 SGHTA, CDR2 FQGTGA. The V end was cut by 2 bases, the J end by 5 bases, with 10 bases between. CDR3 in DNA: TGTGCCAGCAGCTTAGGAGACCCATATCAGCCCCAGCATTTT. Protein product: CASSLGDPYQPQHF.

V is TRBV7-9 and J is TRBJ2-3; tentative D call: TRBD1 (6 bases). The CDR3 loop spans 14 amino acids. Trimming removed 2 bases from V and 10 bases from J, with 16 bases in between. Germline V gives CDR1 SEHNR, CDR2 FQNEAQ (reference sequence). In nucleotides, the CDR3 is TGTGCCAGCAGCTTACTTCAGGGGAAGAGTCCGCAGTATTTT. Its protein is CASSLLQGKSPQYF. The full variable domain, completed using reference TRBV7-9 and TRBJ2-3, is DTGVSQNPRHKITKRGQNVTFRCDPISEHNRLYWYRQTLGQGPEFLTYFQNEAQLEKSRLLSDRFSAERPKGSFSTLEIQRTEQGDSAMYLCASSLLQGKSPQYFGPGTRLTVL.

This rearrangement joins TRBV5-4 to TRBJ2-7, with 7 bases fitting TRBD2. V was pared by 4 bases and J by 9 bases, with 10 bases of the junction left unmatched. Germline V gene lookup returns CDR1 SGHNT and CDR2 YYREEE (reference sequence). This CDR3 is built from 13 residues. The CDR3 bases are TGTGCCAGCAGCGCGGCGGGGGTGGGCGGGCAGTACTTC. It codes for CASSAAGVGGQYF.

This chain uses TRBV7-9 with TRBJ2-4, with D perhaps TRBD2 (6 bases). The V and J ends lost 3 bases and 1 base respectively, with 10 bases between them. The CDR3 length is 15 residues. Germline loops: CDR1 SEHNR, CDR2 FQNEAQ (reference sequence). This chain's CDR3 is CASSFLAGAKNIQYF. The CDR3 DNA follows: TGTGCCAGCAGCTTTCTCGCGGGGGCCAAAAACATTCAGTACTTC.

The rearrangement links TRBV13 to TRBJ2-1; TRBD2 agrees at 11 bases. The CDR3 contains 12 residues. V lost 4 bases to trimming and J lost 12 bases; unmatched junction nucleotides: 2. Germline V CDR1 and CDR2: PRHDT, FYEKMQ (reference sequence). The CDR3 sequence is CASSYLAGGQFF. CDR3 nucleotide sequence: TGTGCCAGCAGCTACCTAGCGGGGGGGCAGTTCTTC.

The genes are TRBV5-1 and TRBJ2-1; TRBD2 agrees at 11 bases. CDR3 length equals 16 residues. V was pared by 4 bases and J by 8 bases, with 11 bases of the junction left unmatched. CDR1 is SGHRS and CDR2 is YFSETQ in the germline V gene. The CDR3 DNA reads TGCGCCAGCAGCCTACCTACTAGCGGGGGATGGGATGAGCAGTTCTTC. It yields the protein CASSLPTSGGWDEQFF.

The chain joins TRBV6-1 to TRBJ2-7; D is tentatively TRBD1 or TRBD2 (5 bases each). The CDR3 runs 13 residues. CDR1 is MNHNS, CDR2 SASEGT, per germline. The V end lost 10 bases, the J end lost 0 bases, and 13 bases lay between the germline ends. The CDR3 loop is CATSKGSSYEQYF. The CDR3 nucleotides read TGTGCCACTTCGAAGGGGAGCTCCTACGAGCAGTACTTC.

The chain recombines TRBV21-1 with TRBJ2-4. TRBV21-1 is tagged as a pseudogene. The CDR3 length is 16 residues. CDR3 loop: CASSKGRILAKNIQYF. In DNA, the CDR3 is TGTGCCAGCAGCAAAGGTCGGATCCTAGCCAAAAACATTCAGTACTTC.

The sample holds one count of this clone. The chain employs TRBV5-1 and TRBJ2-1, with 11 bases fitting TRBD2. J gave up 2 bases and V 4 bases, and 5 bases lay outside the gene matches. The CDR3 is made up of 16 amino acids. Per the germline V gene, CDR1 is SGHRS and CDR2 is YFSETQ. CDR3 nucleotide sequence: TGCGCCAGCAGCCCCGGACTAGCGGGCGCCTACAATGAGCAGTTCTTC. Its protein product is CASSPGLAGAYNEQFF.